A selection of T cell receptor beta chains follows, all from one sample in a study of blood T cell repertoires in COVID-19. Generated by immunoSEQ multiplex PCR, the TCRdb table keeps only in-frame clones and is missing some. The table lists about 130,000 clones, approximately 84% of them singletons. Specimen: peripheral blood. The receptors were sampled from a woman aged 25 to 39 who had recovered from COVID-19. Each CDR3 is given with its conserved first and last residue. A D gene is named only where the DNA matches it firmly. Clone size, where shown, is once, few, many, or a class for clones that have expanded.

NA | TRBJ1-1 | TRBV13 | NA | CASSLAPVRTEAFF | TGTGCCAGCAGCTTAGCGCCTGTGCGGACTGAAGCTTTCTTT
NA | TRBJ1-1 | TRBV5-4 | NA | CASSSGVPGSNTEAFF | TGTGCCAGCAGCTCAGGGGTCCCCGGATCGAACACTGAAGCTTTCTTT
once | TRBJ1-2 | TRBV19 | NA | CASSMGGIYGYTF | TGTGCCAGTAGTATGGGGGGGATTTATGGCTACACCTTC
NA | TRBJ2-7 | TRBV6-5 | TRBD1 | CASSYIRGPYEQYF | TGTGCCAGCAGTTATATCAGGGGGCCCTACGAGCAGTACTTC
NA | TRBJ2-5 | TRBV6-5 | NA | CASMHSQETQYF | TGTGCCAGCATGCACAGCCAAGAGACCCAGTACTTC
few | TRBJ1-6 | TRBV27 | TRBD1 | CASRGQAPNSPLHF | TGTGCCAGCAGAGGACAGGCTCCGAATTCACCCCTCCACTTT
NA | TRBJ2-2 | TRBV9 | NA | CASSVIGENGELFF | TGTGCCAGCAGCGTAATAGGGGAAAACGGGGAGCTGTTTTTT
many | TRBJ2-7 | TRBV20-1 | TRBD1 | CSASGTGYEQYF | TGCAGTGCTAGTGGGACAGGCTACGAGCAGTACTTC
many | TRBJ1-1 | TRBV7-3 | NA | CASSLMGGLTPGTEAFF | TGTGCCAGCAGCTTAATGGGGGGGTTAACCCCGGGAACTGAAGCTTTCTTT
NA | TRBJ2-2 | TRBV18 | TRBD2 | CASAPGLAGGSTGELFF | TGTGCCAGCGCACCGGGACTAGCGGGAGGCAGCACCGGGGAGCTGTTTTTT
few | TRBJ2-6 | TRBV13 | TRBD2 | CASSASSGRNSGANVLTF | TGTGCCAGCAGCGCGTCTAGCGGGAGGAACTCTGGGGCCAACGTCCTGACTTTC
NA | TRBJ2-5 | TRBV3-1/TRBV3-2 | TRBD2 | CASSLRPSGGQETQYF | TGTGCCAGCAGCCTCCGGCCTAGCGGGGGTCAAGAGACCCAGTACTTC
NA | TRBJ2-7 | TRBV6-5 | TRBD1 | CASSYGGQGYYEQYF | TGTGCCAGCAGTTACGGGGGACAGGGCTATTACGAGCAGTACTTC
NA | TRBJ1-5 | TRBV2 | NA | CASSEAKQGNQPQHF | TGTGCCAGCAGTGAAGCGAAGCAGGGCAATCAGCCCCAGCATTTT
once | TRBJ1-5 | TRBV18 | TRBD1 | CASSPDRDQPQHF | TGTGCCAGCTCACCAGACAGGGATCAGCCCCAGCATTTT
NA | TRBJ2-1 | TRBV14 | NA | CASSQDRPSKYNEQFF | TGTGCCAGCAGCCAAGATCGTCCCAGTAAATACAATGAGCAGTTCTTC
NA | TRBJ1-1 | TRBV6-6 | TRBD1 | CASSPTTGVNTEAFF | TGTGCCAGCAGCCCGACCACAGGGGTGAACACTGAAGCTTTCTTT
NA | TRBJ2-7 | TRBV24-1 | NA | CATSGPPIQRALVQYF | TGTGCCACCAGTGGCCCACCGATTCAGCGGGCGCTCGTGCAGTACTTC
NA | TRBJ2-7 | TRBV6-5 | TRBD2 | CASRPGTTSYEQYF | TGTGCCAGCAGGCCCGGGACTACCTCCTACGAGCAGTACTTC
once | TRBJ2-1 | TRBV11-1 | NA | CASRLQGKNEQFF | TGTGCCAGCAGGCTGCAGGGTAAGAATGAGCAGTTCTTC
NA | TRBJ2-1 | TRBV3-1/TRBV3-2 | TRBD2 | CASRDEGLAQRRSYNEQFF | TGTGCCAGCAGAGACGAAGGACTAGCGCAAAGAAGGTCCTACAATGAGCAGTTCTTC
NA | TRBJ2-3 | TRBV5-1 | TRBD2 | CASSSPTSGAPDTQYF | TGCGCCAGCAGCTCGCCAACTAGCGGGGCGCCAGATACGCAGTATTTT
NA | TRBJ2-7 | TRBV11-2 | NA | CASSGAGAEFYEQYF | TGTGCCAGCAGTGGCGCAGGGGCGGAATTCTACGAGCAGTACTTC
NA | TRBJ2-7 | TRBV18 | NA | CASSPRAGPYEQYF | TGTGCCAGCTCACCAAGAGCAGGGCCCTACGAGCAGTACTTC
NA | TRBJ2-2 | TRBV27 | TRBD2 | CASSKREDTGELFF | TGTGCCAGCAGTAAGCGGGAGGACACCGGGGAGCTGTTTTTT
NA | TRBJ2-2 | TRBV21-1 | NA | CASSAEKTPAVGGELFF | TGTGCCAGCAGCGCTGAAAAAACACCCGCAGTTGGTGGGGAGCTGTTTTTT
NA | TRBJ1-5 | TRBV2 | TRBD1 | CASSQGQSNQPQHF | TGTGCCAGCAGCCAGGGACAGAGCAATCAGCCCCAGCATTTT
NA | TRBJ2-3 | TRBV18 | TRBD2 | CASSPSLAGLTDTQYF | TGTGCCAGCTCACCAAGTCTAGCGGGACTAACAGATACGCAGTATTTT
NA | TRBJ2-7 | TRBV27 | NA | CASSPGTLMGSYEQYF | TGTGCCAGCAGTCCAGGGACTCTTATGGGGTCCTACGAGCAGTACTTC
NA | TRBJ1-1 | TRBV30 | TRBD1 | CAWSLTGWENTEAFF | TGTGCCTGGAGTCTGACAGGGTGGGAGAACACTGAAGCTTTCTTT
NA | TRBJ1-1 | TRBV9 | NA | CASSVGGDRLRSTEAFF | TGTGCCAGCAGCGTAGGTGGAGACAGGTTGAGAAGCACTGAAGCTTTCTTT
NA | TRBJ2-2 | TRBV27 | NA | CASSHTIREHTGELFF | TGTGCCAGCAGTCACACAATTAGGGAGCACACCGGGGAGCTGTTTTTT
NA | TRBJ2-7 | TRBV11-2 | NA | CASSLGLGGYEQYF | TGTGCCAGCAGCTTAGGTCTTGGGGGGTACGAGCAGTACTTC
NA | TRBJ1-3 | TRBV7-2 | NA | CASSAETHGNTIYF | TGTGCCAGCAGCGCGGAGACCCATGGAAACACCATATATTTT